Below, 24 T cell receptor beta chains from the same sample are listed, as sequenced in a study of cytomegalovirus exposure and HLA in healthy donors. PCR was performed using 60 Vbeta and 13 Jbeta primers. Here immunoSEQ multiplex PCR was the method, and the copy in TCRdb shows in-frame clones only, minus some. This sample's clone table lists roughly 84,000 clones. The sequenced sample was PBMCs. The receptors stem from a man aged 50 or older in good health and CMV-seronegative.

This chain uses TRBV7-9 with TRBJ2-5, with 10 positions matching TRBD1. The CDR3 consists of 15 residues. V dropped 3 bases and J dropped 2; count of bases not matched to a gene: 3. CDR1 is SEHNR and CDR2 is FQNEAQ in the germline V gene (reference sequence). CDR3 residues: CASSFDRGQQETQYF. Written as DNA, the CDR3 is TGTGCCAGCAGCTTTGACAGGGGGCAACAAGAGACCCAGTACTTC. The variable domain in full, with the rest retrieved from reference TRBV7-9 and TRBJ2-5, is DTGVSQNPRHKITKRGQNVTFRCDPISEHNRLYWYRQTLGQGPEFLTYFQNEAQLEKSRLLSDRFSAERPKGSFSTLEIQRTEQGDSAMYLCASSFDRGQQETQYFGPGTRLLVL.

V gene TRBV28 combines with J gene TRBJ1-6; D possibly corresponds to TRBD1 (6 bases). The CDR3 sequence is 16 residues long. Germline CDR1 is MDHEN and CDR2 is SYDVKM. V gave up 7 bases and J gave up 9 bases, with 22 bases separating them. The CDR3 reads CASILGGGAYSSPLHF. The CDR3 DNA sequence: TGTGCCAGCATTCTAGGGGGGGGCGCGTATTCTTCACCCCTCCACTTT.

The chain joins TRBV5-1 to TRBJ1-5; D is unclear. With 0 bases removed from V and 0 bases from J, the gap between germline ends came to 7 bases. The CDR3 consists of 15 residues. Per the germline V gene, CDR1 is SGHRS and CDR2 is YFSETQ. The CDR3 region is CASSLDGYSNQPQHF. CDR3 DNA sequence: TGCGCCAGCAGCTTGGACGGTTATAGCAATCAGCCCCAGCATTTT.

The genes are TRBV18 and TRBJ2-5, with D maybe TRBD2 (5 bases). Germline lookup yields CDR1 KGHSH and CDR2 LQKENI. The CDR3 contains 15 residues. Trimming shortened V by 5 bases and J by 4 bases, and 17 bases separated the two germline ends. CDR3 nucleotide sequence: TGTGCCAGCTCAACCACCGAGGGTCAACGAGAGACCCAGTACTTC. Translating gives CASSTTEGQRETQYF.

The chain is built from TRBV10-3 and TRBJ2-2, with 9 bases that match TRBD1. Germline-derived CDR1 and CDR2 are ENHRY and SYGVKD. The CDR3 runs 15 residues. After removal of 7 bases from V and 4 bases from J, the junction contained 7 bases not matched to a gene. The CDR3 DNA follows: TGTGCCATCACTGATCTGGACAGGGGCACCGGGGAGCTGTTTTTT. Translating it yields CAITDLDRGTGELFF.

V is TRBV6-1 and J is TRBJ1-4; D uncertain. The CDR3 consists of 14 residues. In germline, CDR1 is MNHNS, CDR2 SASEGT. V was shortened by 5 bases and J by 7 bases, with 14 bases between the two germline ends. The CDR3 loop reads CASSSVGSSEKLFF. The CDR3 nucleotides are TGTGCCAGCAGTTCGGTAGGGAGTAGTGAAAAACTGTTTTTT.

The chain has TRBV19 and TRBJ2-7, with D perhaps TRBD2 (7 bases). Germline CDR1 reads LNHDA; CDR2 reads SQIVND (reference sequence). V lost 3 bases to trimming and J lost 5 bases, with 17 bases between them. This CDR3 region has 15 residues. The CDR3 protein is CASSIRRGARDEQYF. Here the CDR3 DNA reads TGTGCCAGTAGTATCCGACGGGGGGCACGCGACGAGCAGTACTTC.

The genes are TRBV13 and TRBJ1-2; no reliable D call. The CDR3 has 13 amino acids. CDR1 and CDR2 from the germline V gene are PRHDT and FYEKMQ (reference sequence). Trimming took 1 base from V and 6 from J, leaving 9 bases between them. CDR3 amino acids: CASSLEAGDGYTF. The CDR3 DNA follows: TGTGCCAGCAGCTTAGAGGCAGGTGATGGCTACACCTTC. The full variable domain, its missing parts supplied by reference TRBV13 and TRBJ1-2, is AAGVIQSPRHLIKEKRETATLKCYPIPRHDTVYWYQQGPGQDPQFLISFYEKMQSDKGSIPDRFSAQQFSDYHSELNMSSLELGDSALYFCASSLEAGDGYTFGSGTRLTVV.

J is TRBJ2-2 and V is TRBV29-1; maybe TRBD2 (5 bases). Germline CDR1 is SQVTM and CDR2 is ANQGSEA. Trimming removed 7 bases from V and 7 bases from J, with 16 bases in between. The CDR3 has 13 residues. The CDR3 loop reads CSGSGFAGGELFF. CDR3 sequence (DNA): TGCAGCGGCTCCGGGTTCGCGGGCGGGGAGCTGTTTTTT.

This sequence joins TRBV25-1 and TRBJ1-2; 7 nucleotides agree with TRBD1. The CDR3 runs to 14 residues. Germline lookup yields CDR1 MGHDK and CDR2 SYGVNS. V shed 6 bases, J shed 5 bases, and the junction held 9 bases outside the gene matches. The CDR3 loop reads CASRGTGEFYGYTF. The CDR3, as DNA: TGTGCCAGCAGGGGCACAGGGGAATTTTATGGCTACACCTTC.

The genes are TRBV9 and TRBJ1-2, with a tentative D call TRBD1 (5 bases). Germline V CDR1 and CDR2: SGDLS, YYNGEE. The CDR3 runs 16 residues. The germline V and J ends were trimmed by 0 bases and 0 bases, with 12 bases remaining between them. The CDR3 here is CASSVGGGGTNYGYTF. The CDR3 DNA follows: TGTGCCAGCAGCGTAGGTGGGGGGGGAACTAACTATGGCTACACCTTC.

The V and J genes are TRBV6-1 and TRBJ2-7; TRBD2 agrees at 7 bases. This CDR3 spans 15 amino acids. Germline lookup yields CDR1 MNHNS and CDR2 SASEGT. The V gene end was trimmed by 7 bases and the J gene end by 0 bases; junction bases not matched to a gene: 9. CDR3 protein: CASTFTSVSSYEQYF. DNA for the CDR3: TGTGCCAGCACCTTCACTAGCGTTAGCTCCTACGAGCAGTACTTC.

The chain combines TRBV19 with TRBJ2-3; the match to TRBD1 covers 8 bases. Per germline, CDR1 LNHDA and CDR2 SQIVND (reference sequence). The CDR3 extends over 17 amino acids. V trimming: 5 bases; J trimming: 2 bases; junction bases outside the gene matches: 12. The CDR3 protein is CASSPYATGVVTDTQYF. The CDR3 bases are TGTGCCAGTAGTCCCTACGCGACAGGGGTGGTCACAGATACGCAGTATTTT.

The gene calls are TRBV28 and TRBJ1-1; D is unresolved. Germline V gene lookup returns CDR1 MDHEN and CDR2 SYDVKM. V gave up 7 bases and J gave up 2 bases, with 14 bases separating them. The length of the CDR3 is 14 residues. The CDR3 DNA sequence: TGTGCCAGCACCTTTACGGGGTCCAACACTGAAGCTTTCTTT. This sequence encodes CASTFTGSNTEAFF. The full variable domain, in which reference TRBV28 and TRBJ1-1 provide the parts outside the CDR3, is DVKVTQSSRYLVKRTGEKVFLECVQDMDHENMFWYRQDPGLGLRLIYFSYDVKMKEKGDIPEGYSVSREKKERFSLILESASTNQTSMYLCASTFTGSNTEAFFGQGTRLTVV.

V is TRBV29-1 and J is TRBJ2-1, with a weak D call TRBD1 (5 bases). The CDR3 runs to 11 residues. Germline CDR1 reads SQVTM; CDR2 reads ANQGSEA. Trimming took 7 bases from V and 3 from J, leaving 7 bases between them. CDR3 amino acids: CSADSYNEQFF. The CDR3 DNA reads as TGCAGCGCAGACAGCTACAATGAGCAGTTCTTC.

The V call is TRBV9, the J call TRBJ2-3; D is perhaps TRBD2 (6 bases). Germline values: CDR1 SGDLS, CDR2 YYNGEE. The CDR3 consists of 17 residues. V was clipped by 2 bases and J by 2 bases, with 18 bases between them. The CDR3 is CASSVQGGSTLTDTQYF. Here the CDR3 DNA reads TGTGCCAGCAGCGTCCAAGGAGGGTCAACCCTCACAGATACGCAGTATTTT.

The chain employs TRBV5-6 and TRBJ1-2; TRBD1 agrees at 7 bases. The CDR3 consists of 13 residues. Germline V lookup: CDR1 SGHDT, CDR2 YYEEEE. V dropped 4 bases and J dropped 4; count of bases not matched to a gene: 4. The DNA for the CDR3 is TGTGCCAGCAGCCGGGGACAGTTCTATGGCTACACCTTC. Residues: CASSRGQFYGYTF.

This sequence joins TRBV19 and TRBJ1-1; 7 bases are a match to TRBD1. The CDR3 loop spans 15 amino acids. The germline V gene has CDR1 LNHDA and CDR2 SQIVND (reference sequence). V shed 4 bases, J shed 4 bases, and the junction held 9 bases outside the gene matches. The CDR3 bases are TGTGCCAGTAGTAGAGGGGACAGCCTAAGCACTGAAGCTTTCTTT. It encodes CASSRGDSLSTEAFF.

V and J are TRBV14 and TRBJ1-5; D may be TRBD1 (5 bases). Germline V gene data show CDR1 as SGHDN and CDR2 as FVKESK. V dropped 8 bases and J dropped 4 bases, with 12 bases sitting between them. There are 13 residues in the CDR3. The CDR3 loop reads CASSSGVNQPQHF. The CDR3 coding sequence is TGTGCCAGCTCGTCGGGGGTGAATCAGCCCCAGCATTTT.

The V and J genes are TRBV27 and TRBJ1-6, with 7 bases that match TRBD1. The trim removed 4 bases at V and 5 bases at J, leaving 8 bases unmatched. The CDR3 contains 16 residues. Germline V CDR1 and CDR2: MNHEY, SMNVEV (reference sequence). CDR3 coding DNA: TGTGCCAGCAGTTCATCCGAGGGACAGAATAATTCACCCCTCCACTTT. Translating it yields CASSSSEGQNNSPLHF.

V is TRBV7-9 and J is TRBJ1-4, with D tentatively TRBD1 (5 bases). V lost 5 bases and J lost 8, with 12 bases in between. Germline values: CDR1 SEHNR, CDR2 FQNEAQ (reference sequence). The length of the CDR3 is 13 residues. This CDR3 is CASSTQGTEKLFF. The DNA of the CDR3 is TGTGCCAGCAGCACCCAGGGAACCGAAAAACTGTTTTTT.

The chain recombines TRBV7-2 with TRBJ2-5, with D perhaps matching TRBD2 (6 bases). V gave up 7 bases and J gave up 0 bases, with 21 bases separating them. This CDR3 contains 17 residues. From germline, CDR1 is SGHTA and CDR2 FQGNSA. CDR3 loop: CASTGGLRSTYQETQYF. The CDR3 DNA reads TGTGCCAGCACCGGGGGATTAAGAAGTACGTACCAAGAGACCCAGTACTTC.

The V call is TRBV5-4, the J call TRBJ1-2, with 7 bases that match TRBD1. The length of the CDR3 is 15 residues. The junction had 10 bases not matched to a gene; V was cut back by 4 bases and J by 4 bases. The germline V gene encodes CDR1 SGHNT and CDR2 YYREEE (reference sequence). CDR3 in amino acids: CASSRWDSLIYGYTF. CDR3 in DNA: TGTGCCAGCAGCAGATGGGACAGTTTAATCTATGGCTACACCTTC.

This sequence joins TRBV7-8 and TRBJ1-2; possibly TRBD1 for D (6 bases). Germline CDR1 SGHVS, CDR2 FQNEAQ. This CDR3 region has 15 residues. V lost 4 bases and J 6 bases, leaving 18 bases between the germline ends. CDR3 protein: CASSSRAGTINGYTF. CDR3 nucleotides: TGTGCCAGCAGCTCCAGAGCCGGGACAATCAATGGCTACACCTTC.